The rows below give T cell receptor beta chains drawn from one sample of a study of blood T cell repertoires in COVID-19. The method was immunoSEQ multiplex PCR; TCRdb's version includes in-frame clones alone and lacks a portion of them. The table lists roughly 60,000 clones, roughly 85% of them singletons, with approximately 20% in the top ten. The sequencing input was peripheral blood. The receptors derive from a human donor in a cohort sampled during active COVID-19. The CDR3 runs from the conserved cysteine through the conserved F or W. Fields, in order: CDR3 DNA, CDR3 protein, V gene, clone size, J gene, D gene. The D gene is left open where the match is weak. Only some rows state a clone size, as once, few, many or a class for expanded clones.

DNA: TGTGCCAGCACCGCGGGACTGGCGACCTACAATGAGCAGTTCTTC
CDR3: CASTAGLATYNEQFF
V: TRBV9
size: NA
J: TRBJ2-1
D: NA

DNA: TGTGCCAGCAGCTTAGGTCGGGGGGGCCGGGGAGAGACCCAGTACTTC
CDR3: CASSLGRGGRGETQYF
V: TRBV11-3
size: NA
J: TRBJ2-5
D: TRBD2

DNA: TGCAGCGCTGGGACAGGGTCTTACGAAAAACTGTTTTTT
CDR3: CSAGTGSYEKLFF
V: TRBV29-1
size: NA
J: TRBJ1-4
D: TRBD1

DNA: TGTGCCAGCAGCGCGGGCCGGGGACTAGCGGGGGACAATGAGCAGTTCTTC
CDR3: CASSAGRGLAGDNEQFF
V: TRBV5-4
size: once
J: TRBJ2-1
D: TRBD2

DNA: TGTGCCAGCAGCCAAGGGGGGACAGTGTCTAACTATGGCTACACCTTC
CDR3: CASSQGGTVSNYGYTF
V: TRBV3-1/TRBV3-2
size: NA
J: TRBJ1-2
D: TRBD1

DNA: TGTGCCAGTAGTGCTTATGGACAGGGAGCAAATGAAAAACTGTTTTTT
CDR3: CASSAYGQGANEKLFF
V: TRBV19
size: NA
J: TRBJ1-4
D: TRBD1

DNA: TGTGCCACCAGCAGAGAAAGAGTGGACAGGGGGCTTGTTGAGACCCAGTACTTC
CDR3: CATSRERVDRGLVETQYF
V: TRBV15
size: NA
J: TRBJ2-5
D: TRBD1

DNA: TGTGCCAGTAGTATGACGTCGGACAGGGTAGAGACCCAGTACTTC
CDR3: CASSMTSDRVETQYF
V: TRBV19
size: NA
J: TRBJ2-5
D: TRBD1

DNA: TGTGCCGCCAGGGGCGGGAATTCACCCCTCCACTTT
CDR3: CAARGGNSPLHF
V: TRBV6-5
size: NA
J: TRBJ1-6
D: NA

DNA: TGTGCCAGCAGTGAACCCTCAACAGGGACCTATGGCTACACCTTC
CDR3: CASSEPSTGTYGYTF
V: TRBV2
size: NA
J: TRBJ1-2
D: NA

DNA: TGTGCCAGCAGCTTAACCGGGACAGGGGGTAACTATGGCTACACCTTC
CDR3: CASSLTGTGGNYGYTF
V: TRBV7-2
size: NA
J: TRBJ1-2
D: TRBD1

DNA: TGTGCCAGCAGGAGGACAGGGGGTACGAACACTGAAGCTTTCTTT
CDR3: CASRRTGGTNTEAFF
V: TRBV2
size: NA
J: TRBJ1-1
D: TRBD1

DNA: TGCGCCAGCAGGGGACGGGGAATAGGGGGCTATAAGGATACGCAGTATTTT
CDR3: CASRGRGIGGYKDTQYF
V: TRBV4-1
size: NA
J: TRBJ2-3
D: TRBD1

DNA: TGTGCCAGCAGAGGACAGGGGACAAACAATGAGCAGTTCTTC
CDR3: CASRGQGTNNEQFF
V: TRBV28
size: NA
J: TRBJ2-1
D: TRBD1

DNA: TGTGCCAGCAGCCAAGGGGGGACTAGCACAGATACGCAGTATTTT
CDR3: CASSQGGTSTDTQYF
V: TRBV4-2
size: NA
J: TRBJ2-3
D: NA

DNA: TGTGCCAGCAGCTCACACTGGGCAGCCACAGATACGCAGTATTTT
CDR3: CASSSHWAATDTQYF
V: TRBV9
size: once
J: TRBJ2-3
D: NA

DNA: TGTGCCAGCAGCTTACAGGGGGTCCGGGAGCTGTTTTTT
CDR3: CASSLQGVRELFF
V: TRBV5-6
size: few
J: TRBJ2-2
D: TRBD1

DNA: TGTGCCAGCAGCTCCCCACGGGGAAGGGTTAATGAAAAACTGTTTTTT
CDR3: CASSSPRGRVNEKLFF
V: TRBV7-9
size: NA
J: TRBJ1-4
D: NA

DNA: TGTGCCAGCGTAAGGGGTGACACCGGGGAGCTGTTTTTT
CDR3: CASVRGDTGELFF
V: TRBV6-5
size: NA
J: TRBJ2-2
D: NA

DNA: TGTGCCAGCAGCTTATGGGAGGGAATGGTGGATACGCAGTATTTT
CDR3: CASSLWEGMVDTQYF
V: TRBV7-2
size: NA
J: TRBJ2-3
D: TRBD2

DNA: TGTGCCAGCTCAGGGACTAGCGGGCTCCCCGGGGAGCTGTTTTTT
CDR3: CASSGTSGLPGELFF
V: TRBV9
size: NA
J: TRBJ2-2
D: TRBD2

DNA: TGCAGCGTGAGGGGGGGCCTAGCCAAAAACATTCAGTACTTC
CDR3: CSVRGGLAKNIQYF
V: TRBV29-1
size: NA
J: TRBJ2-4
D: NA

DNA: TGTGCCAGCAGCGTCGAGGTAGCGGGGTCCCACGAGCAGTACTTC
CDR3: CASSVEVAGSHEQYF
V: TRBV7-2
size: NA
J: TRBJ2-7
D: TRBD2

DNA: TGTGCCGGCACAGGGGACACAGATACGCAGTATTTT
CDR3: CAGTGDTDTQYF
V: TRBV6-5
size: NA
J: TRBJ2-3
D: TRBD1

DNA: TGTGCCAGCAGACACGAACAGGGGGCGAGCTATGGCTACACCTTC
CDR3: CASRHEQGASYGYTF
V: TRBV27
size: NA
J: TRBJ1-2
D: TRBD1

DNA: TGTGCCACCAGTGTCTGGGGGGAGGGTCCCTTGGGGCATTGCAATCAGCCCCAGCATTTT
CDR3: CATSVWGEGPLGHCNQPQHF
V: TRBV24-1
size: NA
J: TRBJ1-5
D: NA

DNA: TGTGCCAGCAGCCCCCAAGGACAGGGGGCAGGAGGTGAGCAGTTCTTC
CDR3: CASSPQGQGAGGEQFF
V: TRBV7-3
size: NA
J: TRBJ2-1
D: TRBD1

DNA: TGTGCCAGTAGTATGGGAGGGTCGGGGTTTCTATACAATGAGCAGTTCTTC
CDR3: CASSMGGSGFLYNEQFF
V: TRBV19
size: NA
J: TRBJ2-1
D: TRBD2

DNA: TGTGCCACCAGTGATCGATCTAGCGGGGGGCCTATTCTTACCTACAATGAGCAGTTCTTC
CDR3: CATSDRSSGGPILTYNEQFF
V: TRBV24-1
size: NA
J: TRBJ2-1
D: TRBD2

DNA: TGCGCCAGCAGCTTAGGGACACCAAGCACAGATACGCAGTATTTT
CDR3: CASSLGTPSTDTQYF
V: TRBV5-1
size: NA
J: TRBJ2-3
D: NA

DNA: TGTGCCAGCAGCGTAGAGGAGGGGAGCGGAAACACCATATATTTT
CDR3: CASSVEEGSGNTIYF
V: TRBV9
size: NA
J: TRBJ1-3
D: NA

DNA: TGTGCCAGCAGATACCCTAGCTCCTACGAGCAGTACTTC
CDR3: CASRYPSSYEQYF
V: TRBV7-2
size: NA
J: TRBJ2-7
D: NA

DNA: TGTGCCAGCAGCCCGGGGACTAATAATTCACCCCTCCACTTT
CDR3: CASSPGTNNSPLHF
V: TRBV9
size: NA
J: TRBJ1-6
D: NA

DNA: TGTGCCAGCAGAGCCCTAGCGGGCGGTTACAATGAGCAGTTCTTC
CDR3: CASRALAGGYNEQFF
V: TRBV11-2
size: NA
J: TRBJ2-1
D: TRBD2

DNA: TGTGCCAGCTCACCGACCGGCCCGGACAAAAGATCTGGAAACACCATATATTTT
CDR3: CASSPTGPDKRSGNTIYF
V: TRBV18
size: NA
J: TRBJ1-3
D: NA

DNA: TGTGCCAGCAGCAGTAGCATTACGGTGAACACTGAAGCTTTCTTT
CDR3: CASSSSITVNTEAFF
V: TRBV11-2
size: NA
J: TRBJ1-1
D: NA

DNA: TGTGCCAGTAGTACCTTGACCCGACTGAGGAAGAACACTGAAGCTTTCTTT
CDR3: CASSTLTRLRKNTEAFF
V: TRBV19
size: few
J: TRBJ1-1
D: NA

DNA: TGTGCCAGCAGCTTAAGCGGGATAGGGCATGAAAAACTGTTTTTT
CDR3: CASSLSGIGHEKLFF
V: TRBV11-3
size: NA
J: TRBJ1-4
D: NA

DNA: TGTGCCAGCAGCGTACTCGCGGGGGGGACAGCCGGGGAGCTGTTTTTT
CDR3: CASSVLAGGTAGELFF
V: TRBV9
size: once
J: TRBJ2-2
D: TRBD2

DNA: TGTGCCATCAGTAAAGGACAGGTGGCTTACACTGAAGCTTTCTTT
CDR3: CAISKGQVAYTEAFF
V: TRBV10-3
size: NA
J: TRBJ1-1
D: TRBD1

DNA: TGTGCCAGCAGCCAAGAGGATACTAGCGGGGGCCGAGGCACCGGGGAGCTGTTTTTT
CDR3: CASSQEDTSGGRGTGELFF
V: TRBV4-2
size: NA
J: TRBJ2-2
D: TRBD2

DNA: TGTGCCTGGAGGGCCCTCGCTGAAGCTTTCTTT
CDR3: CAWRALAEAFF
V: TRBV30
size: NA
J: TRBJ1-1
D: NA

DNA: TGTGCCAGTAGTATGGGCAGGGCAGAGACCCAGTACTTC
CDR3: CASSMGRAETQYF
V: TRBV19
size: NA
J: TRBJ2-5
D: NA

DNA: TGTGCCAGCAGCCAGGGGGGATACGAGCAGTACTTC
CDR3: CASSQGGYEQYF
V: TRBV3-1/TRBV3-2
size: once
J: TRBJ2-7
D: NA

DNA: TGTGCCAGCAGCGTAGGCGGGGGGAACACCGGGGAGCTGTTTTTT
CDR3: CASSVGGGNTGELFF
V: TRBV9
size: NA
J: TRBJ2-2
D: TRBD2